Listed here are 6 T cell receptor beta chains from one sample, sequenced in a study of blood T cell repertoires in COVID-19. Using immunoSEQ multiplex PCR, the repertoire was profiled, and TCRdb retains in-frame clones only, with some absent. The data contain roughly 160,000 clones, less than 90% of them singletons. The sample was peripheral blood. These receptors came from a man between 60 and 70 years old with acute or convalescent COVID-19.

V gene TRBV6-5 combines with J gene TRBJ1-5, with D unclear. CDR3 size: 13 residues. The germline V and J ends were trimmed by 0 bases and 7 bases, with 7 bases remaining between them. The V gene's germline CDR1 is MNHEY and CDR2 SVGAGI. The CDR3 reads CASSYSLEQPQHF. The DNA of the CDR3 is TGTGCCAGCAGTTACTCGCTAGAACAGCCCCAGCATTTT.

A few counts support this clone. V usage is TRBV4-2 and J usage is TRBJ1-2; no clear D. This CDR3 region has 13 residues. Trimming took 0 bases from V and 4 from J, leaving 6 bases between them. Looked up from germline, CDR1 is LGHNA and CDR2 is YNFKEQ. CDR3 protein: CASSQESLYGYTF. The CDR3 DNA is TGTGCCAGCAGCCAAGAGAGCCTCTATGGCTACACCTTC.

CDR3 sequence (DNA): TGTGCCACCAGTGACCCCCAGACAGGGGAGGGATCCTACAATGAGCAGTTCTTC. It translates to CATSDPQTGEGSYNEQFF. V and J are TRBV24-1 and TRBJ2-1, with D possibly matching TRBD1 (8 bases). The CDR3 contains 18 residues. Germline V gives CDR1 KGHDR, CDR2 SFDVKD. V was trimmed by 4 bases and J by 1 base, leaving 19 bases between them.

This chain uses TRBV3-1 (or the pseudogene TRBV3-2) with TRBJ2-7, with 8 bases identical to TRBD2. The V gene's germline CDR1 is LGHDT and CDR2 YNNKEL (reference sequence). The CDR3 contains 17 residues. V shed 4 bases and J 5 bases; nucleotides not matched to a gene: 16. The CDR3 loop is CASSPPRAGAVIHEQYF. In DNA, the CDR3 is TGTGCCAGCAGCCCCCCCCGAGCGGGAGCAGTCATACACGAGCAGTACTTC.

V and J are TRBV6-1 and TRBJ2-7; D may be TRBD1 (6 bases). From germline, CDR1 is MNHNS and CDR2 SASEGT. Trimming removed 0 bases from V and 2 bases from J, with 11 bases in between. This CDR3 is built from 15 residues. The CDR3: CASSEARAGAYEQYV. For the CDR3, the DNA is TGTGCCAGCAGTGAAGCGAGGGCAGGGGCCTACGAGCAGTACGTC.

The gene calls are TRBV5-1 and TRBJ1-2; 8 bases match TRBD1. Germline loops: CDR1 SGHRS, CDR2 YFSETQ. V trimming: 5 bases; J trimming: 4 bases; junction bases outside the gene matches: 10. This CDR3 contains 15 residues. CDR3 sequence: CASRRTGTTGYGYTF. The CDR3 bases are TGCGCCAGCAGACGGACAGGGACCACTGGCTATGGCTACACCTTC.